This T cell receptor beta chain was recorded in a study of blood T cells in healthy people across ages. Study-wide results and limits: When one million T cells were used, diversity estimates were thought to be underestimates.

The CDR3 is 15 residues long. Per germline, CDR1 DFQATT and CDR2 SNEGSKA (reference sequence). This clonotype was detected ten times or more. The antigen is undetermined. Using a J-beta primer mix together with a sample-barcoded 5' primer, a second PCR was run for about 6 to 12 cycles. Every single cDNA molecule received a tag from a template-switch adaptor with 12 random nucleotides. From the 5' RACE reads, TCRdb called clonotypes with MiXCR, one entry per CDR3 protein. The sample carries around 280,000 distinct CDR3 sequences, around 30% recorded once. Total RNA, at least 5.5 micrograms per sample, came from PBMCs.

The source of this sequence is a woman in her seventies in good health. J is TRBJ2-5 and V is TRBV20-1; 10 positions agree with TRBD2. The DNA end lines up better with TRBJ2-7; the J call may be wrong. Sample: blood. The CDR3 spells CSARDQSSGRYEQYF. CDR3 sequence (DNA): TGCAGTGCTAGAGATCAATCTAGCGGGAGATACGAGCAGTACTTC.